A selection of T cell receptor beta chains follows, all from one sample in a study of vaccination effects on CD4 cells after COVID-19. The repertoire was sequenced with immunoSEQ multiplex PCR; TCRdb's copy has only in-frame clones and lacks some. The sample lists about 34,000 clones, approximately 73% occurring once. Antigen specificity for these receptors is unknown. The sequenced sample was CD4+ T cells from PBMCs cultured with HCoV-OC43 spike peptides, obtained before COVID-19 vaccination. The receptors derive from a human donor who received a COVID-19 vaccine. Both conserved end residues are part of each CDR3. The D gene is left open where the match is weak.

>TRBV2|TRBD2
CASSASGIYNEQFF
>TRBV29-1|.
CSAKPIQGGTEAFF
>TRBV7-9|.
CASSPLVNGYTF
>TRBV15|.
CATSRENRGHHNSPLHF
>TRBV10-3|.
CASRVVQWGNTEAFF
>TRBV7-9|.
CASTFGGGKNIQYF
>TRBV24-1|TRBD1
CATSAVGQGAAGDEQFF
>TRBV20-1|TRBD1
CSASGQGRTF
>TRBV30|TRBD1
CAWSHGTGGSGYTF
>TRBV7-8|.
CASSPDSFGQPQHF
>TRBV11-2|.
CASSLEGSGTQYF
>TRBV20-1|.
CSASGGSTDTQYF
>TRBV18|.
CASSSQMNTEAFF
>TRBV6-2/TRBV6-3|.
CASSRTRNTGELFF
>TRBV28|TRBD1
CASSTRQGTDTQYF
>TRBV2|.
CASKLASPLHF
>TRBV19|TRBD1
CASRATGGNYGYTF
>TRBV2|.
CASRRGPGNTIYF
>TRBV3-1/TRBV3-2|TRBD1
CASSKKQGGTEAFF
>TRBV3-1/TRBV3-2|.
CASSPREQEPQHF
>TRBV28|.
CASSLAGAGQETQYF
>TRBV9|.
CASSPGPPRFYNSPLHF
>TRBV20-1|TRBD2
CSGRWGTMEFF
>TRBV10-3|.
CAISVGGNQPQHF
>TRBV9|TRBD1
CASSAPTGLTEAFF
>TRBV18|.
CASSPVTANSGANVLTF
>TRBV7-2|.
CASSPGTAKNIQYF
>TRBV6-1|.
CASSETLPGGRQPQHF
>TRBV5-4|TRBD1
CASSWGTGNNSPLHF
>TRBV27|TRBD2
CASSSPGTSGSREFF
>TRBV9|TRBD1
CASSVKGALGTDTQYF